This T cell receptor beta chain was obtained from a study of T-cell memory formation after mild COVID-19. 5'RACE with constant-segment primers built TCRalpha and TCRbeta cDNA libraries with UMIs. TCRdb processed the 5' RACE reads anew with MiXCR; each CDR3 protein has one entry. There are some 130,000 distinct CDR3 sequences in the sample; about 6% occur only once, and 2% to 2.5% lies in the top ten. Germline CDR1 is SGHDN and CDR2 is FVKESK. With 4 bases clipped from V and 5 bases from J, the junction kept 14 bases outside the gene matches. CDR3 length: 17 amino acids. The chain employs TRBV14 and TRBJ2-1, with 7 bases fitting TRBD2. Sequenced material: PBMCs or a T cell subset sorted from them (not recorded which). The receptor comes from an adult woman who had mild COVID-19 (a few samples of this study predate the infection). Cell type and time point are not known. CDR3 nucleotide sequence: TGTGCCAGCAGCCTCATAATCGGCCGGACTAGACACAATGAGCAGTTCTTC. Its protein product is CASSLIIGRTRHNEQFF.